This entry lists 24 T cell receptor beta chains sequenced from one sample in a study of cytotoxic CD8 clonotypes in ibrutinib-treated CLL. Only in-frame clones appear in the TCRdb table, and some are missing; sequencing was by immunoSEQ multiplex PCR. The table records under 150,000 clones, around 90% of them present only once. Source: PBMCs, taken after 12 months of ibrutinib treatment. Receptor source: a human donor with chronic lymphocytic leukemia.

A single count supports this clone. The sample has other DNA sequences that encode this CDR3 too. V usage is TRBV11-2 and J usage is TRBJ2-7; TRBD2 aligns across 8 bases. In germline, CDR1 is SGHAT, CDR2 FQNNGV. There are 14 residues in the CDR3. Trimming cost V 5 bases and J 0 bases; bases outside gene matches: 3. CDR3 in amino acids: CASSLSGASYEQYF. CDR3 bases: TGTGCCAGCAGCCTTAGCGGGGCCTCCTACGAGCAGTACTTC. Using reference TRBV11-2 and TRBJ2-7 for the parts outside the CDR3, the full variable domain is EAGVAQSPRYKIIEKRQSVAFWCNPISGHATLYWYQQILGQGPKLLIQFQNNGVVDDSQLPKDRFSAERLKGVDSTLKIQPAKLEDSAVYLCASSLSGASYEQYFGPGTRLTVT.

This clone occurred once. This sequence joins TRBV5-1 and TRBJ2-5; tentatively, D is TRBD1 (7 bases). This CDR3 is built from 14 residues. With 7 bases removed from V and 1 base from J, the gap between germline ends came to 14 bases. CDR1 and CDR2 (germline): SGHRS, YFSETQ. The DNA of the CDR3 is TGCGCCAGCGGGGGGACAGTCCCCCAAGAGACCCAGTACTTC. As protein: CASGGTVPQETQYF.

The chain employs TRBV19 and TRBJ1-5; D gene ambiguous. Germline V gives CDR1 LNHDA, CDR2 SQIVND (reference sequence). This CDR3 region has 13 residues. V lost 7 bases to trimming and J lost 6 bases, with 13 bases between them. As DNA, the CDR3 is TGTGCCAGTACCCAAAGTCCCTCTCAGCCCCAGCATTTT. Protein product: CASTQSPSQPQHF.

As DNA, the CDR3 is TGTGCCAGCGCCCTTGGCTACGAGCAGTACTTC. It specifies CASALGYEQYF. The chain recombines TRBV2 with TRBJ2-7; no definite D call. Germline-derived CDR1 and CDR2 are SNHLY and FYNNEI. The CDR3 extends over 11 amino acids. Trimming cost V 8 bases and J 3 bases, with 8 bases left between them.

The V and J genes are TRBV29-1 and TRBJ2-1, with D unresolved. CDR1 is SQVTM and CDR2 is ANQGSEA in the germline V gene. Trimming took off 8 bases at V and 0 bases at J, with 14 bases between the two ends. The CDR3 loop spans 14 amino acids. The CDR3 coding sequence is TGCAGCCTCGTGAAGGAGAGCTCCTACAATGAGCAGTTCTTC. Its protein is CSLVKESSYNEQFF.

This clone has only a few counts. V is TRBV6-5 and J is TRBJ1-5; 8 bases fit TRBD1. Germline V gene sequence: CDR1 MNHEY, CDR2 SVGAGI. The CDR3 consists of 14 residues. V shed 9 bases, J shed 2 bases, and the junction held 6 bases outside the gene matches. In DNA, the CDR3 is TGTGCCAGTGGGCAGGGACAGGGCAATCAGCCCCAGCATTTT. Its translation is CASGQGQGNQPQHF.

The chain has TRBV28 and TRBJ1-1, with TRBD1 matching 8 bases. This CDR3 spans 14 amino acids. The germline V gene has CDR1 MDHEN and CDR2 SYDVKM. V gave up 6 bases and J gave up 10 bases; unmatched junction bases: 13. The CDR3 DNA sequence: TGTGCCAGCAGCCAGACAGGGGTAATGTTCGGAGCTTTCTTT. Translating it yields CASSQTGVMFGAFF. Looking up the rest from reference TRBV28 and TRBJ1-1 gives the full variable domain: DVKVTQSSRYLVKRTGEKVFLECVQDMDHENMFWYRQDPGLGLRLIYFSYDVKMKEKGDIPEGYSVSREKKERFSLILESASTNQTSMYLCASSQTGVMFGAFFGQGTRLTVV.

The V and J genes are TRBV9 and TRBJ2-3; D is ambiguous. CDR1 and CDR2 (germline): SGDLS, YYNGEE. Trimming shortened V by 3 bases and J by 0 bases, and 5 bases separated the two germline ends. This CDR3 spans 13 amino acids. For the CDR3, the DNA is TGTGCCAGCAGCGCAGTTAGCACAGATACGCAGTATTTT. Protein: CASSAVSTDTQYF.

The chain couples TRBV18 to TRBJ1-5; D is unresolved. Trimming removed 0 bases from V and 6 bases from J, with 9 bases in between. CDR3 length: 14 residues. CDR1 KGHSH and CDR2 LQKENI come from the germline V gene. The CDR3 sequence: CASSPPGWAQPQHF. Here the CDR3 DNA reads TGTGCCAGCTCACCACCGGGGTGGGCTCAGCCCCAGCATTTT.

This chain links TRBV5-1 with TRBJ2-1, with 11 bases that match TRBD2. The J segment lost 8 bases and the V segment lost 4 bases, leaving 8 bases of the junction unmatched. In germline, CDR1 is SGHRS, CDR2 YFSETQ. This CDR3 region has 15 residues. The CDR3 DNA reads TGCGCCAGCAGCCCACGGACTAGCGGGTCCCATGAGCAGTTCTTC. It is translated as CASSPRTSGSHEQFF.

The chain is built from TRBV4-3 and TRBJ2-7; TRBD2 is a possible D gene (5 bases). This CDR3 comprises 16 residues. Trimming removed 3 bases from V and 3 bases from J, with 18 bases in between. CDR1 is LGHNA and CDR2 is YSLEER in the germline V gene. The CDR3 DNA reads as TGCGCCAGCAGCCAGGACTGGACCTCCGGTTTCTACGAGCAGTACTTC. Protein product: CASSQDWTSGFYEQYF.

V gene TRBV30 combines with J gene TRBJ2-7; 7 bases fit TRBD2. Germline values: CDR1 GTSNPN, CDR2 SVGIG (reference sequence). The CDR3 is 14 residues long. V was pared by 4 bases and J by 1 base, with 7 bases of the junction left unmatched. CDR3 protein: CAWTKGGYSYEQYF. Here the CDR3 DNA reads TGTGCCTGGACCAAGGGAGGGTATTCCTACGAGCAGTACTTC.

The rearrangement joins TRBV7-9 to TRBJ2-3; 11 nucleotides line up with TRBD2. The length of the CDR3 is 15 residues. V lost 7 bases and J lost 4; bases outside the gene matches: 7. CDR1 is SEHNR, CDR2 FQNEAQ, per germline (reference sequence). The CDR3 DNA is TGTGCCAGCAACTCCGGGACTAGCGGTTCAGATACGCAGTATTTT. Encoded protein: CASNSGTSGSDTQYF.

V and J are TRBV6-1 and TRBJ1-5; TRBD1 might be the D (6 bases). CDR3 length equals 18 residues. Trimming left V 1 base short and J 1 base short, with 17 bases between. Germline assignment: CDR1 MNHNS and CDR2 SASEGT. The CDR3: CASSEVSGLQGSNQPQHF. The CDR3 DNA reads as TGTGCCAGCAGTGAAGTCAGTGGCCTTCAGGGGAGCAATCAGCCCCAGCATTTT.

The J gene is TRBJ2-2, the V gene TRBV4-1; 10 positions agree with TRBD2. The V segment lost 6 bases and the J segment 1 base; nucleotides outside the gene matches: 11. Looked up from germline, CDR1 is MGHRA and CDR2 is YSYEKL. The CDR3 is made up of 18 amino acids. The CDR3 protein is CASREREGLRVNTGELFF. CDR3 nucleotides: TGCGCCAGCAGGGAGCGGGAGGGCCTTCGGGTGAACACCGGGGAGCTGTTTTTT.

The chain joins TRBV7-3 to TRBJ2-7; 7 nucleotides align to TRBD2. The CDR3 runs 16 residues. The V segment lost 1 base and the J segment 7 bases; nucleotides outside the gene matches: 13. Germline V CDR1 and CDR2: SGHTA, FQGTGA. The CDR3 loop reads CASSLINTGGPSEQYF. The CDR3 bases are TGTGCCAGCAGCTTAATTAACACGGGAGGCCCATCGGAGCAGTACTTC.

This clone was picked up one time. This sample includes further DNA sequences coding for the same CDR3. V and J are TRBV6-5 and TRBJ1-4; D perhaps matches TRBD1 (5 bases). This CDR3 comprises 12 residues. Germline values: CDR1 MNHEY, CDR2 SVGAGI. V lost 5 bases, J lost 6 bases, and 7 bases lay in between. This CDR3 reads CASSGTHEKLFF. The CDR3 DNA reads as TGTGCCAGCAGTGGGACCCATGAAAAACTGTTTTTT.

This chain links TRBV18 with TRBJ2-7; D not resolved. The CDR3 runs 12 residues. Germline V gene data show CDR1 as KGHSH and CDR2 as LQKENI. Trimming took off 0 bases at V and 2 bases at J, with 2 bases between the two ends. CDR3 nucleotide sequence: TGTGCCAGCTCACCACCAACCTACGAGCAGTACTTC. It encodes CASSPPTYEQYF.

This clone has a handful of counts. The chain joins TRBV11-3 to TRBJ2-2; 7 bases agree with TRBD1. The trim removed 5 bases at V and 7 bases at J, leaving 4 bases unmatched. Germline CDR1 and CDR2: SGHNT and YENEEA. The CDR3 is made up of 13 amino acids. The CDR3 DNA reads TGTGCCAGCAGCGGAAGGGGGCGCGGGGAGCTGTTTTTT. It codes for CASSGRGRGELFF.

Worth noting for this clone: The sample carries other DNA sequences with the same CDR3. This chain joins TRBV28 and TRBJ2-7; 14 nucleotides align to TRBD2. CDR1 and CDR2 (germline): MDHEN, SYDVKM. The V and J ends lost 3 bases and 2 bases, in that order; junction bases with no gene match: 0. The CDR3 covers 15 residues. The CDR3 sequence: CASSLTSGRAYEQYF. CDR3 bases: TGTGCCAGCAGTTTGACTAGCGGGAGGGCCTACGAGCAGTACTTC.

CDR3 DNA sequence: TGTGCCAACGGACTAGCGGGTTGGACTAGCACAGATACGCAGTATTTT. Translating it yields CANGLAGWTSTDTQYF. This chain uses TRBV5-8 with TRBJ2-3; 11 nucleotides agree with TRBD2. The CDR3 length is 16 residues. V lost 9 bases, J lost 0 bases, and 9 bases stayed unmatched. Germline loops: CDR1 SGHTS, CDR2 YDEGEE.

This chain uses TRBV5-6 with TRBJ2-7; 13 bases match TRBD2. Germline trimming cut 3 bases from V and 3 bases from J; bases unmatched to any gene: 3. CDR3 length: 15 residues. Germline values: CDR1 SGHDT, CDR2 YYEEEE. The CDR3 DNA sequence: TGTGCCAGCAGCTGGGGACTAGCGGGGCTCTACGAGCAGTACTTC. Protein product: CASSWGLAGLYEQYF.

The V gene is TRBV7-2, the J gene TRBJ1-3; D gene unclear. Germline V gene lookup returns CDR1 SGHTA and CDR2 FQGNSA. V was trimmed by 1 base and J by 1 base, leaving 11 bases between them. CDR3 length: 16 amino acids. The DNA for the CDR3 is TGTGCCAGCAGCTTAGTTGTCACAGAATCTGGAAACACCATATATTTT. It yields the protein CASSLVVTESGNTIYF. The variable domain in full, completed from reference TRBV7-2 and TRBJ1-3, reads GAGVSQSPSNKVTEKGKDVELRCDPISGHTALYWYRQSLGQGLEFLIYFQGNSAPDKSGLPSDRFSAERTGGSVSTLTIQRTQQEDSAVYLCASSLVVTESGNTIYFGEGSWLTVV.

This chain links TRBV28 with TRBJ1-2; a possible D gene is TRBD1 (5 bases). CDR1 and CDR2 from the germline V gene are MDHEN and SYDVKM. The CDR3 loop spans 14 amino acids. With 4 bases removed from V and 8 bases from J, the gap between germline ends came to 17 bases. CDR3 DNA: TGTGCCAGCAGTTCAGGGTCGGGGCCAACGGGCTACACCTTC. This translates into CASSSGSGPTGYTF.